The 21 T cell receptor beta chains given below trace back to one sample, sequenced in a study of T cell responses to AZD1222 COVID-19 vaccine (dated by TCRdb to about 2021). Libraries were constructed by the immunoSEQ multiplex PCR assay. In its TCRdb copy, this immuneACCESS table keeps in-frame sequences only and misses some clones. Where compared with another copy, unresolved V genes explain less than half of these, and the others have no known cause. The sample profile shows tens of thousands of clones; over 70% of them were found once. Under 20% of the sample rests with the top ten. The time point label, read with the paper, signifies: about 28 days (+/-7) after the second vaccine dose. The sequencing used peripheral blood, collected 28 days after the second AZD1222 dose. The receptors come from an adult who received the AZD1222 COVID-19 vaccine.

The chain links TRBV30 to TRBJ1-5; maybe TRBD1 (6 bases). CDR3 size: 12 residues. V dropped 0 bases and J dropped 7 bases, with 7 bases sitting between them. Germline CDR1 GTSNPN, CDR2 SVGIG (reference sequence). The chain's CDR3 is CAWSVGGQPQHF. The CDR3 coding sequence is TGTGCCTGGAGTGTAGGGGGGCAGCCCCAGCATTTT.

The chain uses TRBV29-1 and TRBJ2-7; D perhaps matches TRBD1 (6 bases). Looked up from germline, CDR1 is SQVTM and CDR2 is ANQGSEA. The length of the CDR3 is 13 residues. V lost 3 bases to trimming and J lost 7 bases, with 16 bases between them. This CDR3 is CSVDLGASGEQYF. CDR3 in DNA: TGCAGCGTTGATTTGGGGGCTTCGGGGGAGCAGTACTTC.

The chain recombines TRBV7-9 with TRBJ1-5, with D possibly TRBD1 on 5 matching bases. The V gene's germline CDR1 is SEHNR and CDR2 FQNEAQ (reference sequence). The V end was cut by 8 bases, the J end by 5 bases, with 13 bases between. This CDR3 comprises 13 residues. The CDR3 spells CASSIGEYQPQHF. CDR3 sequence (DNA): TGTGCCAGCTCCATAGGGGAGTATCAGCCCCAGCATTTT.

This chain uses TRBV21-1 with TRBJ2-7; the listed D gene, TRBD2, was not tested against the DNA. TRBV21-1 is noted as a pseudogene. CDR3 length: 16 residues. The DNA of the CDR3 is TGTGCCAGCATCCAAAGGGAGATCCTGAACTCCTACGAGCAGTACTTC. This codes for CASIQREILNSYEQYF.

The chain employs TRBV6-5 and TRBJ1-2; D is possibly TRBD1 (6 bases). With 6 bases removed from V and 8 bases from J, the gap between germline ends came to 22 bases. The CDR3 covers 15 residues. Germline V gene lookup returns CDR1 MNHEY and CDR2 SVGAGI. CDR3: CASRLRGAGAWGYTF. As DNA, the CDR3 is TGTGCCAGCAGGTTACGCGGGGCGGGGGCGTGGGGCTACACCTTC.

V gene TRBV9 combines with J gene TRBJ1-4, with D maybe TRBD1 (6 bases). The V and J ends lost 2 bases and 2 bases respectively, with 13 bases between them. This CDR3 has 16 amino acids. Germline V gene lookup returns CDR1 SGDLS and CDR2 YYNGEE. The CDR3 nucleotides are TGTGCCAGCAGCGTTGCTGGACAGCCGACTAATGAAAAACTGTTTTTT. This codes for CASSVAGQPTNEKLFF.

The chain carries TRBV7-6 and TRBJ1-2; 9 bases are a match to TRBD1. Germline lookup yields CDR1 SGHVS and CDR2 FNYEAQ. CDR3 length equals 14 residues. The trim removed 1 base at V and 8 bases at J, leaving 5 bases unmatched. In DNA form, the CDR3 reads TGTGCCAGCAGCTTAGGTTACGACAGGGGGGGCTACACCTTC. It translates to CASSLGYDRGGYTF.

The V gene is TRBV15, the J gene TRBJ2-3; 8 positions agree with TRBD2. This CDR3 is 16 amino acids long. Unmatched junction bases numbered 8, after V lost 3 bases and J lost 3 bases. CDR1 is LNHNV, CDR2 YYDKDF, per germline (reference sequence). The CDR3 DNA reads as TGTGCCACCAGCAGCGCTGGGGGCGGGGGGACAGATACGCAGTATTTT. As protein: CATSSAGGGGTDTQYF.

This chain joins TRBV9 and TRBJ1-6; 7 bases are a match to TRBD1. The J segment lost 9 bases and the V segment lost 3 bases, leaving 9 bases of the junction unmatched. Germline V gene data show CDR1 as SGDLS and CDR2 as YYNGEE. CDR3 length equals 15 residues. The CDR3 reads CASSDLQGDGSPLHF. The CDR3 DNA reads as TGTGCCAGCAGCGACCTTCAGGGGGATGGTTCACCCCTCCACTTT.

DNA for the CDR3: TGTGCCAGCAGCCACCCCGAGGCCGAGCAGTACTTC. The encoded protein is CASSHPEAEQYF. The rearrangement links TRBV7-9 to TRBJ2-7; D is unclear. CDR1 SEHNR and CDR2 FQNEAQ come from the germline V gene (reference sequence). V dropped 5 bases and J dropped 6 bases, with 11 bases sitting between them. The CDR3 spans 12 residues.

The V call is TRBV5-1, the J call TRBJ2-5; D gene unclear. Germline V CDR1 and CDR2: SGHRS, YFSETQ. V was pared by 4 bases and J by 5 bases, with 15 bases between. The CDR3 consists of 14 residues. The CDR3 nucleotides read TGCGCCAGCAGCACCTGGCTTGGTGAGGAGACCCAGTACTTC. Its translation: CASSTWLGEETQYF.

This clone was detected only a few times. The rearrangement links TRBV12-5 to TRBJ1-5; D ambiguous. Germline V lookup: CDR1 LGHNT, CDR2 FRNRAP. V gave up 4 bases and J gave up 10 bases, with 11 bases separating them. The CDR3 has 12 residues. The CDR3 DNA reads TGTGCTAGTGGTTCCGCCCCCCCACCCCAGCATTTT. Encoded protein: CASGSAPPPQHF.

This chain's CDR3 is CASSLLRNYGYTF. The CDR3 nucleotides read TGTGCCAGCAGTTTATTACGGAACTATGGCTACACCTTC. The chain uses TRBV28 and TRBJ1-2; D unclear. Looked up from germline, CDR1 is MDHEN and CDR2 is SYDVKM. The CDR3 contains 13 residues. Deletions cut 1 base from V and 2 bases from J, with 5 bases between.

The rearrangement uses TRBV28 and TRBJ2-7; D may be TRBD2 (6 bases). V lost 6 bases and J lost 7, with 22 bases in between. Per the germline V gene, CDR1 is MDHEN and CDR2 is SYDVKM. This CDR3 region has 15 residues. The CDR3, as DNA: TGTGCCAGCAGCCAGAGTACGGGACTCCTTGGTGAGCAGTACTTC. Encoded protein: CASSQSTGLLGEQYF.

This chain joins TRBV27 and TRBJ1-1; 7 positions agree with TRBD1. This CDR3 region has 16 residues. Trimming removed 4 bases from V and 1 base from J; junction bases left unmatched: 9. Germline values: CDR1 MNHEY, CDR2 SMNVEV (reference sequence). The chain's CDR3 is CASSSTTGEKNTEAFF. The CDR3 coding sequence is TGTGCCAGCAGTTCCACTACAGGGGAGAAGAACACTGAAGCTTTCTTT.

The chain combines TRBV6-4 with TRBJ1-6; perhaps TRBD1 as D (5 bases). V lost 2 bases and J 9 bases, leaving 11 bases between the germline ends. From germline, CDR1 is MRHNA and CDR2 SNTAGT. The CDR3 is 14 residues long. The CDR3 nucleotides read TGTGCCAGCAGTGACGGGGGTGGTGTTTCACCCCTCCACTTT. Translating gives CASSDGGGVSPLHF.

The chain uses TRBV4-2 and TRBJ2-1; tentatively, D is TRBD1 (6 bases). The CDR3 has 13 residues. Germline V CDR1 and CDR2: LGHNA, YNFKEQ. Trimming stripped 1 base from V and 6 bases from J, with 7 bases between. For the CDR3, the DNA is TGTGCCAGCAGCCAAGTACAGGGCAATGAGCAGTTCTTC. Amino acid sequence: CASSQVQGNEQFF.

This chain joins TRBV4-1 and TRBJ1-1; D call uncertain. Trimming took 0 bases from V and 0 from J, leaving 5 bases between them. From germline, CDR1 is MGHRA and CDR2 YSYEKL. This CDR3 is built from 14 residues. CDR3 residues: CASSQDRLNTEAFF. In DNA, the CDR3 is TGCGCCAGCAGCCAAGATCGGTTGAACACTGAAGCTTTCTTT.

This rearrangement joins TRBV29-1 to TRBJ1-2; possibly TRBD1 for D (5 bases). V was clipped by 4 bases and J by 6 bases, with 6 bases between them. CDR1 and CDR2 (germline): SQVTM, ANQGSEA. The CDR3 runs 10 residues. The CDR3 loop is CSVADNGYTF. CDR3 DNA sequence: TGCAGCGTTGCGGACAATGGCTACACCTTC.

The chain links TRBV30 to TRBJ1-2; D is possibly TRBD1 (5 bases). CDR1 and CDR2 (germline): GTSNPN, SVGIG (reference sequence). V was pared by 3 bases and J by 8 bases, with 19 bases between. There are 14 residues in the CDR3. In DNA form, the CDR3 reads TGTGCCTGGAGGGAGTTGGGGCAACCGGGCGGCTACACCTTC. It yields the protein CAWRELGQPGGYTF.

In its sample, this clone was seen once. This sequence joins TRBV7-2 and TRBJ1-3, with D perhaps TRBD1 (5 bases). The CDR3 spans 14 residues. Germline loops: CDR1 SGHTA, CDR2 FQGNSA. V lost 3 bases and J lost 3, with 9 bases in between. For the CDR3, the DNA is TGTGCCAGCAGCTTTGGGGACGGTGGAAACACCATATATTTT. This gives the protein CASSFGDGGNTIYF.